Presented here are 27 T cell receptor beta chains from one specimen sequenced in a study of blood T cells in healthy people across ages. Next came a second PCR, run for roughly 7 to 12 cycles, which used a sample-barcoded 5' primer along with a J-beta primer mix. TCRdb processed the 5' RACE reads anew with MiXCR; each CDR3 protein has one entry. This table holds 1.4 million to 1.5 million distinct CDR3 sequences, roughly 45% found once. The sequenced sample consisted of blood. Receptors originate from a woman aged 18-35 years in good health.

This clonotype was recorded a few times. The CDR3 DNA is TGTGCCAGCAGCTTAGAAGGGCGACTCTACGAGCAGTACTTC. Amino acids: CASSLEGRLYEQYF. The chain couples TRBV7-8 to TRBJ2-7; D unresolved. The CDR3 has 14 amino acids. V lost 1 base to trimming and J lost 3 bases, with 10 bases between them. CDR1 and CDR2 from the germline V gene are SGHVS and FQNEAQ. Looking up the rest from reference TRBV7-8 and TRBJ2-7 gives the full variable domain: GAGVSQSPRYKVAKRGQDVALRCDPISGHVSLFWYQQALGQGPEFLTYFQNEAQLDKSGLPSDRFFAERPEGSVSTLKIQRTQQEDSAVYLCASSLEGRLYEQYFGPGTRLTVT.

This clonotype was found a few times. V usage is TRBV12-3 or TRBV12-4 and J usage is TRBJ1-5; possible D gene TRBD1, 5 bases. V lost 2 bases and J 5 bases, leaving 10 bases between the germline ends. CDR3 length equals 14 residues. This CDR3 is CASSLRQGDQPQHF. CDR3 sequence (DNA): TGTGCCAGCAGTTTACGGCAGGGAGATCAGCCCCAGCATTTT.

This clonotype was counted a few times. The chain employs TRBV2 and TRBJ2-7, with TRBD2 matching over 7 bases. Germline loops: CDR1 SNHLY, CDR2 FYNNEI. With V trimmed by 11 bases and J by 5 bases, 15 bases remained unmatched. The CDR3 totals 14 residues. The CDR3 region has the DNA TGTGCCGACAGCATCGTGCGGGAGCGGAACGAGCAGTACTTC. It codes for CADSIVRERNEQYF.

This clonotype showed up just a few times. The chain couples TRBV12-3 or TRBV12-4 to TRBJ2-5; TRBD2 aligns across 9 bases. V gave up 7 bases and J gave up 3 bases; unmatched junction bases: 6. CDR3 size: 14 residues. CDR3 sequence reads: CASTRAGGKETQYF. In DNA, the CDR3 is TGTGCCAGCACCCGTGCGGGAGGGAAAGAGACCCAGTACTTC.

The V and J genes are TRBV9 and TRBJ1-1, with D tentatively TRBD1 (5 bases). Germline-derived CDR1 and CDR2 are SGDLS and YYNGEE. Trimming cost V 5 bases and J 1 base, with 12 bases left between them. The CDR3 is 14 residues long. The DNA for the CDR3 is TGTGCCAGCAGTGTCGACCAGGGGAACACTGAAGCTTTCTTT. It translates to CASSVDQGNTEAFF.

This clonotype came up a few times. The V and J genes are TRBV20-1 and TRBJ1-5; 8 positions agree with TRBD1. Per the germline V gene, CDR1 is DFQATT and CDR2 is SNEGSKA (reference sequence). The J segment lost 6 bases and the V segment lost 6 bases, leaving 7 bases of the junction unmatched. The CDR3 totals 13 residues. The CDR3 region is CSAAGQGGQPQHF. DNA for the CDR3: TGCAGTGCAGCCGGACAGGGCGGTCAGCCCCAGCATTTT.

The chain recombines TRBV7-9 with TRBJ1-6; weak D call: TRBD1 (5 bases). Trimming took off 2 bases at V and 8 bases at J, with 10 bases between the two ends. Germline CDR1 SEHNR, CDR2 FQNEAQ (reference sequence). The CDR3 totals 14 residues. CDR3: CASSLQGSDSPLHF. The DNA for the CDR3 is TGTGCCAGCAGCTTACAGGGTAGTGATTCACCCCTCCACTTT. The whole variable domain, filled in from reference TRBV7-9 and TRBJ1-6, reads DTGVSQNPRHKITKRGQNVTFRCDPISEHNRLYWYRQTLGQGPEFLTYFQNEAQLEKSRLLSDRFSAERPKGSFSTLEIQRTEQGDSAMYLCASSLQGSDSPLHFGNGTRLTVT.

This clonotype was observed at least ten times. The chain recombines TRBV19 with TRBJ2-7, with unresolved D. V lost 3 bases, J lost 7 bases, and 10 bases lay in between. This CDR3 has 12 residues. Germline CDR1 LNHDA, CDR2 SQIVND (reference sequence). The CDR3 bases are TGTGCCAGTAGTATGGGCCGAGAAGAGCAGTACTTC. This gives the protein CASSMGREEQYF.

The chain is built from TRBV20-1 and TRBJ2-1, with D hard to call. This CDR3 comprises 12 residues. Germline V CDR1 and CDR2: DFQATT, SNEGSKA (reference sequence). This CDR3 reads CSPGNSYNEQFF. CDR3 in DNA: TGCAGCCCCGGCAATTCCTACAATGAGCAGTTCTTC.

Regarding this clonotype: This may arise from a read error, as a much more abundant clone is one base away. This rearrangement joins TRBV7-2 to TRBJ1-4; D might be TRBD1 (6 bases). V lost 5 bases to trimming and J lost 0 bases, with 16 bases between them. Germline CDR1 SGHTA, CDR2 FQGNSA. This CDR3 has 17 amino acids. CDR3 sequence (DNA): TGTGCCAGCAGCCTATGGGGGGGCGCTGCAACTAATGAAAAACTGTTTTTT. Amino acids: CASSLWGGAATNEKLFF.

This clonotype was seen repeatedly, ten times or more. The chain uses TRBV5-1 and TRBJ2-3; no definite D call. The CDR3 is 13 residues long. Between the trimmed V and J ends, which lost 0 bases and 5 bases, there was a span of 7 bases. CDR1 and CDR2 from the germline V gene are SGHRS and YFSETQ. The CDR3 reads CASSLEPGDTQYF. CDR3 nucleotides: TGCGCCAGCAGCTTGGAACCTGGAGATACGCAGTATTTT.

The chain is built from TRBV5-1 and TRBJ2-7, with D perhaps TRBD1 (6 bases). This CDR3 is built from 14 residues. Germline V lookup: CDR1 SGHRS, CDR2 YFSETQ. Trimming took 4 bases from V and 5 from J, leaving 16 bases between them. CDR3 region: CASSQPTGPNEQYF. The CDR3 nucleotides are TGCGCCAGCAGCCAGCCAACAGGGCCCAACGAGCAGTACTTC. The full variable domain, rest sourced from reference TRBV5-1 and TRBJ2-7, is KAGVTQTPRYLIKTRGQQVTLSCSPISGHRSVSWYQQTPGQGLQFLFEYFSETQRNKGNFPGRFSGRQFSNSRSEMNVSTLELGDSALYLCASSQPTGPNEQYFGPGTRLTVT.

This clonotype came up once. The chain links TRBV10-3 to TRBJ2-6; maybe TRBD1 (6 bases). The CDR3 is made up of 18 amino acids. Trimming cost V 2 bases and J 0 bases, with 14 bases left between them. The germline gives CDR1 ENHRY, CDR2 SYGVKD. The CDR3 region is CAISEPRGTSSGANVLTF. CDR3 nucleotides: TGTGCCATCAGTGAGCCGAGGGGGACGAGCTCTGGGGCCAACGTCCTGACTTTC.

This clonotype was counted a few times. CDR3: CASSPSWGLAGGEQFF. The DNA for the CDR3 is TGTGCCAGCAGCCCAAGCTGGGGTCTAGCGGGAGGTGAGCAGTTCTTC. The chain employs TRBV11-1 and TRBJ2-1; TRBD2 agrees at 11 bases. V was clipped by 5 bases and J by 9 bases; unmatched bases: 12. Germline V gene data show CDR1 as SGHAT and CDR2 as FQDESV (reference sequence). The CDR3 is 16 residues long.

The J gene is TRBJ2-2, the V gene TRBV9; 10 positions agree with TRBD1. V trimming: 0 bases; J trimming: 3 bases; junction bases outside the gene matches: 5. Germline V gene sequence: CDR1 SGDLS, CDR2 YYNGEE. This CDR3 spans 17 amino acids. The CDR3 DNA reads TGTGCCAGCAGCGTAGCTAGGGACAGGGGTGACACCGGGGAGCTGTTTTTT. It translates to CASSVARDRGDTGELFF.

J is TRBJ1-5 and V is TRBV12-3 or TRBV12-4, with D possibly matching TRBD1 (5 bases). Trimming removed 5 bases from V and 9 bases from J, with 20 bases in between. The CDR3 loop spans 15 amino acids. CDR3 sequence reads: CASSPDRGPMGPQHF. CDR3 bases: TGTGCCAGCAGTCCTGACAGAGGACCTATGGGGCCCCAGCATTTT.

This clonotype was seen more than once but under ten times. This chain links TRBV20-1 with TRBJ2-2, with D hard to call. Germline assignment: CDR1 DFQATT and CDR2 SNEGSKA (reference sequence). The CDR3 is 13 residues long. In DNA form, the CDR3 reads TGCAGCCCTCGGGCTGCGAACACCGGGGAGCTGTTTTTT. Translated, it gives CSPRAANTGELFF.

This clonotype was counted a single time. This chain connects TRBV4-1 to TRBJ2-2; D is uncertain. CDR1 and CDR2 from the germline V gene are MGHRA and YSYEKL. This CDR3 is built from 14 residues. V dropped 4 bases and J dropped 1 base, with 7 bases sitting between them. The CDR3 coding sequence is TGCGCCAGCAGCCCGACTTGGAACACCGGGGAGCTGTTTTTT. It codes for CASSPTWNTGELFF.

The V call is TRBV5-1, the J call TRBJ2-3; D possibly corresponds to TRBD1 (6 bases). Trimming pared 4 bases from V and 3 bases from J, leaving 18 bases between. This CDR3 region has 16 residues. The germline V gene encodes CDR1 SGHRS and CDR2 YFSETQ. The CDR3 sequence is CASSGPGVQGTDTQYF. CDR3 nucleotide sequence: TGCGCCAGCAGCGGTCCTGGAGTGCAGGGGACAGATACGCAGTATTTT. The full variable domain, with the rest looked up from reference TRBV5-1 and TRBJ2-3, is KAGVTQTPRYLIKTRGQQVTLSCSPISGHRSVSWYQQTPGQGLQFLFEYFSETQRNKGNFPGRFSGRQFSNSRSEMNVSTLELGDSALYLCASSGPGVQGTDTQYFGPGTRLTVL.

A few counts support this clonotype. This chain uses TRBV20-1 with TRBJ2-3, with TRBD2 matching 15 bases. Germline V CDR1 and CDR2: DFQATT, SNEGSKA (reference sequence). This CDR3 is built from 17 residues. Trimming removed 8 bases from V and 4 bases from J; junction bases left unmatched: 13. CDR3 loop: CSLPRTSGGARADTQYF. Written as DNA, the CDR3 is TGCAGTTTACCAAGGACTAGCGGGGGGGCCAGGGCAGATACGCAGTATTTT.

Ten or more counts support this clonotype. The rearrangement joins TRBV6-7 to TRBJ1-5; D perhaps matches TRBD1 (6 bases). TRBV6-7 is noted as an ORF with a role that remains uncertain. V was cut by 2 bases and J by 4 bases, with 9 bases left in between. The CDR3 loop spans 14 amino acids. CDR3: CASSYRTVNQPQHF. In DNA, the CDR3 is TGTGCCAGCAGTTACCGGACAGTGAATCAGCCCCAGCATTTT.

The table lists this clonotype with a few counts. CDR3 protein: CAWGQGVRTEQFF. Here the CDR3 DNA reads TGTGCCTGGGGACAGGGAGTTAGGACTGAGCAGTTCTTC. V usage is TRBV30 and J usage is TRBJ2-1, with 8 positions matching TRBD1. Germline V CDR1 and CDR2: GTSNPN, SVGIG (reference sequence). This CDR3 is 13 amino acids long. The ends lost 5 bases at V and 9 bases at J; junction bases unmatched: 9.

With regard to this clonotype: Being one base from a much bigger clone, this may be a read error. The chain recombines TRBV29-1 with TRBJ2-5; TRBD1 is a possible D gene (6 bases). The CDR3 length is 13 residues. Germline lookup yields CDR1 SQVTM and CDR2 ANQGSEA. V lost 7 bases and J 0 bases, leaving 12 bases between the germline ends. The CDR3, as DNA: TGCAGCGGCCCACGGGACAACCAAGAGACCCAGTACTTC. Translating gives CSGPRDNQETQYF.

This clonotype occurred a few times. The CDR3 sequence is CSARWRGLPLETQYF. DNA of the CDR3: TGCAGTGCTAGGTGGCGGGGCCTCCCTCTGGAGACCCAGTACTTC. The chain couples TRBV20-1 to TRBJ2-5, with D possibly being TRBD2 (6 bases). The V end lost 3 bases, the J end lost 5 bases, and 19 bases lay between the germline ends. The CDR3 is 15 residues long. In germline, CDR1 is DFQATT, CDR2 SNEGSKA (reference sequence).

The rearrangement joins TRBV7-3 to TRBJ1-4; D possibly corresponds to TRBD1 (6 bases). This CDR3 comprises 21 residues. Germline-derived CDR1 and CDR2 are SGHTA and FQGTGA. V was trimmed by 4 bases and J by 0 bases, leaving 27 bases between them. For the CDR3, the DNA is TGTGCCAGCAGCTATTTAGTACAGGGCCCCTCGGCCAATGCAACTAATGAAAAACTGTTTTTT. This translates into CASSYLVQGPSANATNEKLFF.

This clonotype turned up a few times. This chain links TRBV7-2 with TRBJ1-1; weak D call: TRBD1 (6 bases). The CDR3 is 15 amino acids. Trimming pared 5 bases from V and 5 bases from J, leaving 18 bases between. Germline CDR1 SGHTA, CDR2 FQGNSA. CDR3 in amino acids: CASSPRGGRKTEAFF. CDR3 sequence (DNA): TGTGCCAGCAGCCCCCGAGGGGGGAGAAAAACTGAAGCTTTCTTT.

There are a few counts of this clonotype. The chain carries TRBV3-1 and TRBJ2-1, with D tentatively TRBD1 (5 bases). CDR3 length: 16 amino acids. CDR1 LGHDT and CDR2 YNNKEL come from the germline V gene (reference sequence). Trimming left V 1 base short and J 2 bases short, with 12 bases between. The CDR3 reads CASSQVTDSPYNEQFF. The CDR3, as DNA: TGTGCCAGCAGCCAAGTGACAGACAGCCCCTACAATGAGCAGTTCTTC.